The 8 T cell receptor beta chains given below trace back to one sample, sequenced in a study of shared clonotypes between healthy human individuals. CD8 cells classed as naive were CD45RO-negative and positively selected for CCR7, excluding terminally differentiated effector memory CD45RA+ cells. Data came from immunoSEQ multiplex PCR; TCRdb stores just in-frame clones and leaves some out. The sample gives 2 million to 2.5 million clones, about 95% of which show up once; more than 0.95% is in the top ten. Sequencing used naive CD8+ T cells sorted from blood. The receptors derive from a man aged 18 to 29 in good health.

The chain combines TRBV27 with TRBJ2-1; weak D call: TRBD1 (5 bases). With 1 base removed from V and 10 bases from J, the gap between germline ends came to 14 bases. The CDR3 has 14 amino acids. From germline, CDR1 is MNHEY and CDR2 SMNVEV (reference sequence). CDR3 sequence (DNA): TGTGCCAGCAGTTTATTGGGCAGGGCATGGGAGCAGTTCTTC. It encodes CASSLLGRAWEQFF.

Only one count was recorded for this clone. The chain is built from TRBV7-9 and TRBJ2-2, with D perhaps being TRBD1 or TRBD2 (5 bases each). V lost 7 bases, J lost 5 bases, and 17 bases lay in between. In germline, CDR1 is SEHNR, CDR2 FQNEAQ (reference sequence). The CDR3 is 15 residues long. The CDR3 DNA follows: TGTGCCAGCACCCTGGGACCAACGGGGACCGGGGAGCTGTTTTTT. Translation: CASTLGPTGTGELFF.

V usage is TRBV2 and J usage is TRBJ2-2; 7 positions match TRBD1. The V and J ends lost 8 bases and 0 bases, in that order; junction bases with no gene match: 3. The CDR3 runs to 14 residues. CDR1 is SNHLY, CDR2 FYNNEI, per germline. CDR3 nucleotide sequence: TGTGCCAGCTTAGACAGGGCGAACACCGGGGAGCTGTTTTTT. Amino acids: CASLDRANTGELFF.

The chain combines TRBV9 with TRBJ2-6; D is possibly TRBD1 (6 bases). CDR1 SGDLS and CDR2 YYNGEE come from the germline V gene. V lost 3 bases to trimming and J lost 1 base, with 11 bases between them. The CDR3 covers 16 residues. The CDR3 region is CASSAQGASGANVLTF. The CDR3, as DNA: TGTGCCAGCAGCGCACAGGGAGCGTCTGGGGCCAACGTCCTGACTTTC.

V is TRBV7-2 and J is TRBJ2-7, with 10 bases lining up with TRBD2. The length of the CDR3 is 16 residues. The trim removed 6 bases at V and 5 bases at J, leaving 13 bases unmatched. The germline gives CDR1 SGHTA, CDR2 FQGNSA. CDR3 sequence reads: CASRISLGLAYHEQYF. The CDR3 coding sequence is TGTGCCAGCAGAATATCGCTGGGACTAGCGTACCACGAGCAGTACTTC.

The rearrangement joins TRBV28 to TRBJ1-2; 8 positions match TRBD1. The trim removed 6 bases at V and 4 bases at J, leaving 7 bases unmatched. Germline CDR1 reads MDHEN; CDR2 reads SYDVKM. The CDR3 covers 14 residues. CDR3 sequence: CASSSPGQGYGYTF. The CDR3 bases are TGTGCCAGCAGCTCACCCGGACAGGGCTATGGCTACACCTTC.

The chain has TRBV5-4 and TRBJ1-2; D is unclear. Trimming shortened V by 4 bases and J by 7 bases, and 17 bases separated the two germline ends. The CDR3 spans 14 residues. CDR1 SGHNT and CDR2 YYREEE come from the germline V gene (reference sequence). For the CDR3, the DNA is TGTGCCAGCAGCCAAGACGGCCTGTCGCTTGGCTACACCTTC. This encodes CASSQDGLSLGYTF.

J is TRBJ2-1 and V is TRBV30, with 11 bases aligning to TRBD2. This CDR3 has 15 amino acids. V dropped 3 bases and J dropped 5; count of bases not matched to a gene: 6. Germline V gene data show CDR1 as GTSNPN and CDR2 as SVGIG (reference sequence). CDR3 nucleotides: TGTGCCTGGAGCTTACTAGCGGGAGCGGACAATGAGCAGTTCTTC. Its protein product is CAWSLLAGADNEQFF. Complete variable domain (other parts from reference TRBV30 and TRBJ2-1): SQTIHQWPATLVQPVGSPLSLECTVEGTSNPNLYWYRQAAGRGLQLLFYSVGIGQISSEVPQNLSASRPQDRQFILSSKKLLLSDSGFYLCAWSLLAGADNEQFFGPGTRLTVL.